One sample yielded the 16 T cell receptor beta chains listed below, sequenced in a study of shared clonotypes between healthy human individuals. The table came from immunoSEQ multiplex PCR; TCRdb's copy has only in-frame clones and leaves some out. The top ten clones hold about 0.34% of a sample with around 2.5 million clones, approximately 94% of them seen once. The source material was naive CD4+ T cells from PBMCs. As to subset: CD45RA+ positively selected. These TCRs come from a young man in good health. Some clones in this sample may be carry-over from other donors' samples.

This chain connects TRBV18 to TRBJ2-5; TRBD1 is a possible D gene (6 bases). Germline V gives CDR1 KGHSH, CDR2 LQKENI. This CDR3 has 14 residues. Trimming left V 5 bases short and J 0 bases short, with 10 bases between. Here the CDR3 reads CASSDRSNQETQYF. CDR3 sequence (DNA): TGTGCCAGCTCAGACAGGAGCAACCAAGAGACCCAGTACTTC.

In DNA, the CDR3 is TGTGCCAGCAGGGAGAGACAGGGCTACTACGAGCAGTACTTC. The encoded protein is CASRERQGYYEQYF. V is TRBV6-5 and J is TRBJ2-7, with 7 bases fitting TRBD1. The germline V gene has CDR1 MNHEY and CDR2 SVGAGI. The CDR3 length is 14 residues. V dropped 6 bases and J dropped 3; count of bases not matched to a gene: 8.

The chain uses TRBV5-6 and TRBJ2-5, with D hard to call. The DNA end lines up better with TRBJ2-7; the J call may be wrong. The CDR3 has 17 amino acids. CDR1 SGHDT and CDR2 YYEEEE come from the germline V gene. CDR3 protein: CASSLAFEAWLGYEQYF. As DNA, the CDR3 is TGTGCCAGCAGCTTGGCTTTCGAGGCCTGGTTAGGCTACGAGCAGTACTTC.

The chain recombines TRBV5-1 with TRBJ2-3; D assignment may be TRBD1 or TRBD2 (5 bases each). Germline V gives CDR1 SGHRS, CDR2 YFSETQ. The CDR3 has 15 amino acids. V lost 4 bases to trimming and J lost 3 bases, with 15 bases between them. CDR3 sequence (DNA): TGCGCCAGCAGCCCGAGCCTCGGGGCTACAGATACGCAGTATTTT. Translating it yields CASSPSLGATDTQYF.

This clone was observed once. The V gene is TRBV27, the J gene TRBJ2-1; 7 bases match TRBD1. V lost 4 bases, J lost 0 bases, and 9 bases stayed unmatched. CDR1 and CDR2 from the germline V gene are MNHEY and SMNVEV (reference sequence). CDR3 size: 17 residues. The DNA of the CDR3 is TGTGCCAGCAGTTCGGACGGGACAGCGAGCTCCTACAATGAGCAGTTCTTC. It specifies CASSSDGTASSYNEQFF.

This chain joins TRBV11-2 and TRBJ2-1; 13 bases align to TRBD2. The germline V gene encodes CDR1 SGHAT and CDR2 FQNNGV. This CDR3 spans 19 amino acids. With 4 bases clipped from V and 7 bases from J, the junction kept 16 bases outside the gene matches. This CDR3 reads CASSSTLWLGTSGKNEQFF. The CDR3 nucleotides are TGTGCCAGCAGCTCCACACTTTGGCTAGGGACTAGCGGGAAGAATGAGCAGTTCTTC.

The chain recombines TRBV19 with TRBJ1-1; D gene ambiguous. The CDR3 contains 14 residues. V was pared by 6 bases and J by 3 bases, with 14 bases between. CDR1 is LNHDA, CDR2 SQIVND, per germline (reference sequence). The DNA of the CDR3 is TGTGCCAGTAGGGGGTCAACACAGCACACTGAAGCTTTCTTT. Protein product: CASRGSTQHTEAFF. Using reference TRBV19 and TRBJ1-1 for the parts outside the CDR3, the full variable domain is DGGITQSPKYLFRKEGQNVTLSCEQNLNHDAMYWYRQDPGQGLRLIYYSQIVNDFQKGDIAEGYSVSREKKESFPLTVTSAQKNPTAFYLCASRGSTQHTEAFFGQGTRLTVV.

The chain has TRBV5-1 and TRBJ2-1, with 7 bases identical to TRBD1. V lost 2 bases to trimming and J lost 3 bases; unmatched junction nucleotides: 5. CDR3 size: 15 residues. Germline V gene lookup returns CDR1 SGHRS and CDR2 YFSETQ. CDR3 sequence: CASSLGGNVYNEQFF. The CDR3, as DNA: TGCGCCAGCAGCTTAGGGGGCAATGTCTACAATGAGCAGTTCTTC.

The V and J genes are TRBV4-3 and TRBJ2-3; a possible D gene is TRBD2 (7 bases). CDR1 is LGHNA and CDR2 is YSLEER in the germline V gene. The V end was cut by 3 bases, the J end by 5 bases, with 15 bases between. The CDR3 covers 15 residues. CDR3 nucleotides: TGCGCCAGCAGCCAGGCTAGCGGAGGGGGAGATACGCAGTATTTT. Its translation is CASSQASGGGDTQYF.

Remarks on this clone: Additional DNA sequences in this sample encode the identical CDR3. The V call is TRBV10-3, the J call TRBJ2-5; D is undetermined. Per the germline V gene, CDR1 is ENHRY and CDR2 is SYGVKD. Trimming stripped 1 base from V and 2 bases from J, with 2 bases between. This CDR3 has 12 residues. The CDR3 region has the DNA TGTGCCATCAGTGAGTATCAAGAGACCCAGTACTTC. This encodes CAISEYQETQYF.

The rearrangement links TRBV19 to TRBJ1-4; D is unresolved. The CDR3 is 15 amino acids. Germline V gene data show CDR1 as LNHDA and CDR2 as SQIVND (reference sequence). Trimming cost V 2 bases and J 6 bases, with 13 bases left between them. The CDR3 region is CASSIYGRGDEKLFF. CDR3 DNA: TGTGCCAGTAGTATATACGGGCGAGGAGATGAAAAACTGTTTTTT.

The V and J genes are TRBV15 and TRBJ2-2; weak D call: TRBD1 (6 bases). Trimming took 0 bases from V and 0 from J, leaving 11 bases between them. The CDR3 extends over 17 amino acids. Germline V CDR1 and CDR2: LNHNV, YYDKDF (reference sequence). This chain's CDR3 is CATSRDGQWSNTGELFF. The CDR3 DNA reads TGTGCCACCAGCAGAGATGGACAGTGGTCGAACACCGGGGAGCTGTTTTTT.

V is TRBV5-1 and J is TRBJ2-2; D might be TRBD1 or TRBD2, each matching 5 bases. Deletions cut 4 bases from V and 5 bases from J, with 18 bases between. This CDR3 is built from 16 residues. The germline CDR1 and CDR2 sequences are SGHRS and YFSETQ. The CDR3 sequence is CASSGAGTEGTGELFF. CDR3 bases: TGCGCCAGCAGCGGAGCCGGGACCGAGGGTACCGGGGAGCTGTTTTTT.

The sample holds a few counts of this clone. This chain joins TRBV11-2 and TRBJ1-2, with D possibly matching TRBD1 (5 bases). V dropped 1 base and J dropped 8 bases, with 14 bases sitting between them. The CDR3 has 14 amino acids. Looked up from germline, CDR1 is SGHAT and CDR2 is FQNNGV. CDR3 nucleotides: TGTGCCAGCAGCTTAGCCCCAGGGTTATGGGGCTACACCTTC. It specifies CASSLAPGLWGYTF.

This clone was counted only a few times. The chain uses TRBV10-3 and TRBJ2-7; no clear D gene. Trimming left V 4 bases short and J 0 bases short, with 10 bases between. The CDR3 is 14 residues long. The V gene's germline CDR1 is ENHRY and CDR2 SYGVKD. The CDR3 region is CAISGTQSSYEQYF. DNA for the CDR3: TGTGCCATCAGTGGGACGCAGAGCTCCTACGAGCAGTACTTC.

The rearrangement joins TRBV30 to TRBJ2-5, with TRBD1 matching 8 bases. With the DNA end fitting TRBJ2-7 better, the J assignment may be wrong. The germline V gene has CDR1 GTSNPN and CDR2 SVGIG (reference sequence). The CDR3 length is 16 residues. CDR3 sequence reads: CAWSLAMSGQAYEQYF. CDR3 DNA: TGTGCCTGGAGTCTAGCGATGTCGGGACAGGCGTACGAGCAGTACTTC.